This record looks at one T cell receptor beta chain sequence and its context. The antigen it binds to is not known. The record has no base qualities; no much larger clone is one base away. The V end loses 3 bases and the J end loses 2 bases, and a stretch of 10 bases separates them. The CDR3 has 14 amino acids, counting the end cysteine and phenylalanine. Only the CDR3 region is kept as DNA, spanning 42 bases read in frame from base 1. According to the germline V gene, CDR1 reads ENHRY and CDR2 reads SYGVKD. The sample is drawn from a study of blood T cells in healthy people across ages (dated by TCRdb to the mid-2010s). The study in broad terms: In model experiments, template switching captured about one uniquely barcoded TCR beta cDNA molecule for every two T cells. Age-related changes in TCR beta repertoire diversity were measured in the study by deep sequencing normalized with unique cDNA molecular identifiers. The donors were divided into four age groups: young (average around 16 years), middle-aged (roughly 40), aged (approximately 62) and long-lived (approximately 74). To avoid experimental bias, donors of different ages were spread randomly across the sequencing lanes. Using the same blood draw, the study looked at two additional independent replicas of 1 million unique cDNA reads for two donors, one aged 18 to 30 and the other aged 80 or older. The research as a whole found: Compared with the aged group, the long-lived group had more naive CD4+ T cells, fewer expanded clones and increased TCR diversity, a pattern suggesting age selection. Observed TCR beta diversity correlated strongly with the percentage of naive T cells measured by flow cytometry. The CMV infection status of donors was not known, potentially confounding age-related changes in expanded clonotypes. Total diversity estimates from one million sequenced T cells were considered lower bounds and underestimates. As age increased, observed TCR beta diversity per million T cells dropped in a roughly linear way, and a significant reduction was already evident by age around 41. Bulk unsorted PBMC profiling prevented conclusive comparison of naive and antigen-experienced compartments.

The protocol used for the library was 5' RACE. TCRdb records Illumina HiSeq 2500 as the sequencer. A second 7 to 11 cycle PCR used a sample-barcoded 5' primer and a J-beta primer mix. A unique molecular identifier was introduced onto each TCR beta cDNA molecule by a template-switch 5' adaptor carrying 12 random nucleotides. At least 2.5 million CDR3-containing paired-end reads were obtained from each sample. First-strand cDNA was synthesized from all RNA with the Mint cDNA synthesis kit, primed by a TRBC-specific oligonucleotide. After uracil-DNA glycosylase treatment, a first 18-cycle PCR used universal primers M1SS and BC2_uni_R on all cDNA. The authors' pipeline ran thus. For normalization, 1 million high-quality reads, each with a distinct molecular identifier, were randomly selected from each sample. Reads with shared molecular identifiers were discarded instead of being binned into consensus sequences. MiTCR, with a Q25 quality threshold and the strictest error-elimination algorithm, was used for CDR3 identification, clonotype clustering and error correction. A nonparametric unseen species model using Euler transformation provided a lower-bound estimate of total TCR beta diversity. The raw public reads went through TCRdb reprocessing: fastp at Q25, MiXCR clone calling, in-frame beta chains kept. Rows are unified per CDR3 protein, each entry keeping the most common DNA and genes. TCRdb, not the authors, supplied the V and J calls. Counted in this sample were 1.4 million or so distinct CDR3 sequences; approximately 39% of them appeared once. In total, the top ten clones hold about 4.1% of the sample.

Donors were approximately 42 systemically healthy Caucasian individuals from Russia aged roughly 6 to 95 years. Each donor gave about 10 milliliters of peripheral blood, drawn into EDTA-treated Vacutainer tubes. PBMCs were isolated by Ficoll-Paque density-gradient centrifugation, with at least 6.5 million obtained per sample. Trizol reagent was used to extract total RNA from the PBMCs, yielding at least 5 micrograms per sample. Naive CD45RAhigh/CD27high T cell percentages were measured by flow cytometry on a PBMC aliquot from every donor. This clonotype was sampled from a woman aged 18 to 35 in good health. The sample comprised blood. Rearrangement joined TRBV10-3 to TRBJ1-2, with no confident D gene call. The DNA is TGTGCCATCAGTGAAGTAGGAGGAAACTATGGCTACACCTTC. Its coded protein is CAISEVGGNYGYTF.